This T cell receptor beta chain was found in a study of immune heterogeneity within non-small cell lung tumors. There are a few counts of this clonotype. For each sample, template was around 0.55 ug of bulk tumor genomic DNA. Every primary tumor yielded several biopsies, spaced far apart, that were taken during surgery. Enrolled patients presented with newly diagnosed, previously untreated non-small cell lung cancer and underwent curative surgery. Multiplex PCR employing 32 V and 13 J primers generated amplicons of the TCR beta CDR3. TCRdb processed the multiplex PCR reads anew with MiXCR; each CDR3 protein has one entry. The sample has about 3,600 distinct CDR3 sequences, approximately 25% seen once. This sequence originates from a man in his 60s with non-small cell lung cancer. Material for sequencing was lung tumor tissue.

As DNA, the CDR3 is TGCAGTCATATGAACCAATTTCAAGAGACCCAGTACTTC. Its protein product is CSHMNQFQETQYF. The chain combines TRBV20-1 with TRBJ2-5; D remains ambiguous. The CDR3 is 13 residues long. Germline assignment: CDR1 DFQATT and CDR2 SNEGSKA (reference sequence). V was cut by 8 bases and J by 2 bases, with 15 bases left in between.